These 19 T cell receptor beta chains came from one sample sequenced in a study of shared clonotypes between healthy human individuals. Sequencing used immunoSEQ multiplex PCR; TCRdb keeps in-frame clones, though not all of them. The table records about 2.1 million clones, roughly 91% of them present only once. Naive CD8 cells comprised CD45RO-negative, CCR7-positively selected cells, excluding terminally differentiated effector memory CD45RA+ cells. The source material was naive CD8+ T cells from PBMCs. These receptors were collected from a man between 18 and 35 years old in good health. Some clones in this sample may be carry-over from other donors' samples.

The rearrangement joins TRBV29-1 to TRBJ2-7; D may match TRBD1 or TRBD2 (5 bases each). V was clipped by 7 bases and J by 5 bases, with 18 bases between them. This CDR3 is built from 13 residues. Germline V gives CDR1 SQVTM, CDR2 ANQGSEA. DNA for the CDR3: TGCAGCGCAGGGTCTAGCTTCGGGAACGAGCAGTACTTC. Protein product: CSAGSSFGNEQYF.

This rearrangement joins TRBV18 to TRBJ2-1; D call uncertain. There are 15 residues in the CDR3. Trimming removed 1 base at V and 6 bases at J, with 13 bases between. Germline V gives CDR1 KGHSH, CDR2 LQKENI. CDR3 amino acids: CASSPRFQESNEQFF. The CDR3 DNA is TGTGCCAGCTCACCACGGTTTCAGGAGAGCAATGAGCAGTTCTTC.

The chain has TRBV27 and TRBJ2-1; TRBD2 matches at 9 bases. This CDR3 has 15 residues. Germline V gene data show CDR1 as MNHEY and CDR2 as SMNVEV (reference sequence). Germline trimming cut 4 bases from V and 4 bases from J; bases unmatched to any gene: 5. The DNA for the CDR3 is TGTGCCAGCAGTTGGCGACTAGCGGCTTACAATGAGCAGTTCTTC. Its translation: CASSWRLAAYNEQFF.

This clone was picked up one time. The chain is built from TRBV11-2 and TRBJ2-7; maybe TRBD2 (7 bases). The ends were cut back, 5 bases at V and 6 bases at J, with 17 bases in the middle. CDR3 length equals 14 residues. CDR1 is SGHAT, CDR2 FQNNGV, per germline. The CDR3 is CASSPRGGAGEQYF. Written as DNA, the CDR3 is TGTGCCAGCAGCCCGAGGGGGGGGGCCGGCGAGCAGTACTTC.

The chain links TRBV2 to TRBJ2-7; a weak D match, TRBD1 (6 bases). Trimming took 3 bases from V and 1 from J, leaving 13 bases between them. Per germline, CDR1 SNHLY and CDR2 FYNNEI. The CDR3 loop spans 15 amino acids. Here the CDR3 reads CASSEGPGESYEQYF. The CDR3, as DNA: TGTGCCAGCAGTGAGGGTCCAGGGGAGTCCTACGAGCAGTACTTC.

CDR3 nucleotide sequence: TGCGCCAGCAGCCAAGATCAAAGAGGAATTAATGAAAAACTGTTTTTT. This gives the protein CASSQDQRGINEKLFF. The chain recombines TRBV4-3 with TRBJ1-4; D unclear. Germline V gene data show CDR1 as LGHNA and CDR2 as YSLEER. V was pared by 0 bases and J by 4 bases, with 12 bases between. CDR3 length: 16 amino acids.

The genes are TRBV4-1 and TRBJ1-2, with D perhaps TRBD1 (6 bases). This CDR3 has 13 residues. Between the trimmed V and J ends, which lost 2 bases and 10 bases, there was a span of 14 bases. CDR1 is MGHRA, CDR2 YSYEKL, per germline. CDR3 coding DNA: TGCGCCAGCAGCCAAACCGGGACAACGGACTACACCTTC. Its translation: CASSQTGTTDYTF.

CDR3: CSVEPQGISYNEQFF. In DNA form, the CDR3 reads TGCAGCGTTGAACCACAGGGGATCTCCTACAATGAGCAGTTCTTC. V usage is TRBV29-1 and J usage is TRBJ2-1; 7 bases are a match to TRBD1. J was trimmed by 0 bases and V by 2 bases; bases with no gene match: 4. The CDR3 contains 15 residues. CDR1 is SQVTM and CDR2 is ANQGSEA in the germline V gene.

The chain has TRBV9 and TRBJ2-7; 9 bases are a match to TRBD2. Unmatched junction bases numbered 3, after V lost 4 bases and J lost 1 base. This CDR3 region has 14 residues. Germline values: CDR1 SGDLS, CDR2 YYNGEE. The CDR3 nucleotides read TGTGCCAGCAGCCGACTAGCGGATTCCTACGAGCAGTACTTC. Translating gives CASSRLADSYEQYF.

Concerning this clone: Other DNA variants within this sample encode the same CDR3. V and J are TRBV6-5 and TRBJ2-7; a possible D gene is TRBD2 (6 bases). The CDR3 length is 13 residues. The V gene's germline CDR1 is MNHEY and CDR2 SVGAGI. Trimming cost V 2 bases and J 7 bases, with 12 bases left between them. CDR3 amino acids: CASSYGGSREQYF. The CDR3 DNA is TGTGCCAGCAGTTACGGGGGGTCGAGGGAGCAGTACTTC.

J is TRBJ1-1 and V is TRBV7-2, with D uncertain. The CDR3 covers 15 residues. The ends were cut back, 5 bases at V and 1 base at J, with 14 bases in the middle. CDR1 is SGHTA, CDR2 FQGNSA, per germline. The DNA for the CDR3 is TGTGCCAGCAGCCTAACGGGATTCCCGAACACTGAAGCTTTCTTT. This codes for CASSLTGFPNTEAFF.

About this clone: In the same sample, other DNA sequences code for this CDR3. The CDR3 nucleotides are TGTGCCAGCAGCTTAGAAGCGAACACCGGGGAGCTGTTTTTT. Translating gives CASSLEANTGELFF. V gene TRBV7-9 combines with J gene TRBJ2-2, with D hard to call. Germline CDR1 reads SEHNR; CDR2 reads FQNEAQ (reference sequence). There are 14 residues in the CDR3. V was pared by 1 base and J by 0 bases, with 3 bases between.

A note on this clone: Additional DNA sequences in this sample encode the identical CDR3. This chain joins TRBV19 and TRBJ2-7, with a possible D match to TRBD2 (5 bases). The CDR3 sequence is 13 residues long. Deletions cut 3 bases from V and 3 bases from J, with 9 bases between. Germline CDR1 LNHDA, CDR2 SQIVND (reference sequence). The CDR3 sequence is CASSIGRGYEQYF. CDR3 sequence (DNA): TGTGCCAGTAGTATTGGCCGGGGCTACGAGCAGTACTTC.

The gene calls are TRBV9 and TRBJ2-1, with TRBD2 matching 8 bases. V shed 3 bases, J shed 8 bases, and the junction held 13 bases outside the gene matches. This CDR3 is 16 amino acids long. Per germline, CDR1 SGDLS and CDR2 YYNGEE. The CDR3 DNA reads TGTGCCAGCAGCGCCCGGGTTGGACTAGCTAGCCATGAGCAGTTCTTC. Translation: CASSARVGLASHEQFF.

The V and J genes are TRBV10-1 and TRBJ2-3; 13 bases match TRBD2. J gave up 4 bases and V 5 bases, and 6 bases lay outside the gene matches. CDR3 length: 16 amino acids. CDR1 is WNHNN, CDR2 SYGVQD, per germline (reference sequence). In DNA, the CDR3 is TGCGCCAGCAGTCCCCGACTAGCGGGAGGATCAGATACGCAGTATTTT. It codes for CASSPRLAGGSDTQYF.

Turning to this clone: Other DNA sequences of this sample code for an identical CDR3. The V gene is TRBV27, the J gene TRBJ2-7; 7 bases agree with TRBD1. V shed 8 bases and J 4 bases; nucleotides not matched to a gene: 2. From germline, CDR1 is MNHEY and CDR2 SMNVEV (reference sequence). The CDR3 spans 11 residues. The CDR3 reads CASSQGYEQYF. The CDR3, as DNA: TGTGCCAGCTCACAGGGGTACGAGCAGTACTTC.

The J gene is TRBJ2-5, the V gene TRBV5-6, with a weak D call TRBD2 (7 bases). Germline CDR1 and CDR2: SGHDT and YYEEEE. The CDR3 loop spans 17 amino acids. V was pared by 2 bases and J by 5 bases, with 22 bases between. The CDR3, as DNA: TGTGCCAGCAGCTTAATCTACACACGGGGGGCTGGGGAGACCCAGTACTTC. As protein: CASSLIYTRGAGETQYF.

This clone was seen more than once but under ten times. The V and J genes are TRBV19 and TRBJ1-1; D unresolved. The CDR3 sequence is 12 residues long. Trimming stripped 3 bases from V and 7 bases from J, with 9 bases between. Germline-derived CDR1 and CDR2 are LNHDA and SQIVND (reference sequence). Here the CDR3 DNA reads TGTGCCAGTAGTATGGGAGCAATTGAAGCTTTCTTT. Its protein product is CASSMGAIEAFF.

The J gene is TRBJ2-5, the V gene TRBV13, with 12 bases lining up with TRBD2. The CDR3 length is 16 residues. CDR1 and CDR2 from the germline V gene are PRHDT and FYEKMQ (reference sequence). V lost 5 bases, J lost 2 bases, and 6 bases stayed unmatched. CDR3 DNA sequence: TGTGCCAGCAGCACCCGGACTAGCGGGGCGCAAGAGACCCAGTACTTC. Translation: CASSTRTSGAQETQYF.